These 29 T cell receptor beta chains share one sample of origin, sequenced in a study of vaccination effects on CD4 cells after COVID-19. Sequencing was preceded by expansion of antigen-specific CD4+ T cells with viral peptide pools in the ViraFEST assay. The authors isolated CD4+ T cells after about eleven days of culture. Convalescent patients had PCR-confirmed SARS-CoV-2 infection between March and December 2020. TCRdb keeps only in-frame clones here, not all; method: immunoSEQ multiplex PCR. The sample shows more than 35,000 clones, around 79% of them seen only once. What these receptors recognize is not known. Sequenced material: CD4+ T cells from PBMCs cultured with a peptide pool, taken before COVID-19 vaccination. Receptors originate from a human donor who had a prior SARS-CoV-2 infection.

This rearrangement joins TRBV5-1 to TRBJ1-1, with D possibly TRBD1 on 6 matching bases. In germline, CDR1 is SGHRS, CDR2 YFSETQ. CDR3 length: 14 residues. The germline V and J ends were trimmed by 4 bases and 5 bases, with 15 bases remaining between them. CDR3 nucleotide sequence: TGCGCCAGCAGCCCCCGACAGGATGGAACTGAAGCTTTCTTT. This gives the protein CASSPRQDGTEAFF.

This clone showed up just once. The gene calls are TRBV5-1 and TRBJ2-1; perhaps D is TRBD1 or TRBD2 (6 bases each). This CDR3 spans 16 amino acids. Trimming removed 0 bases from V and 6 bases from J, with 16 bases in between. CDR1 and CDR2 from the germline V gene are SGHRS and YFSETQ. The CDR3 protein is CASSLAGRGGGNEQFF. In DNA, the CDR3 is TGCGCCAGCAGCTTGGCCGGCAGGGGAGGCGGCAATGAGCAGTTCTTC.

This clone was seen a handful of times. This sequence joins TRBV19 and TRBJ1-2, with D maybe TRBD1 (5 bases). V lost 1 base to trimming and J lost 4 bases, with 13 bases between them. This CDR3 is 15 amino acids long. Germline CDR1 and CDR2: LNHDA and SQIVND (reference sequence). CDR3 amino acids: CASSIASGAGYGYTF. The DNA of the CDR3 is TGTGCCAGTAGTATAGCCTCCGGGGCGGGCTATGGCTACACCTTC.

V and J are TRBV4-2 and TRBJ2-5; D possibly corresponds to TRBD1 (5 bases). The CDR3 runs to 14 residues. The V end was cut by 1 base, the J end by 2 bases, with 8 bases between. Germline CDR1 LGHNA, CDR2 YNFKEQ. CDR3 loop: CASSQGQIQETQYF. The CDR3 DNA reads TGTGCCAGCAGCCAAGGACAGATACAAGAGACCCAGTACTTC.

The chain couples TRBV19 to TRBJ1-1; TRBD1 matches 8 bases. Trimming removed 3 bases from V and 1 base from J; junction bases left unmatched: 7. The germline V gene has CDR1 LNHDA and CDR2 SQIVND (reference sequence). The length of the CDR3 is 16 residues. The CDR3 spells CASSIVTGDPNTEAFF. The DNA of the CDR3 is TGTGCCAGTAGTATTGTGACAGGGGACCCGAACACTGAAGCTTTCTTT.

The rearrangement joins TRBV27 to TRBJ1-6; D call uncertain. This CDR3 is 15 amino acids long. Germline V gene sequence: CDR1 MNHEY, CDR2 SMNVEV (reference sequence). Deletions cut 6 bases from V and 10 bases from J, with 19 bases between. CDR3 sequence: CASSTTWGGLSPLHF. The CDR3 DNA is TGTGCCAGCAGCACGACGTGGGGTGGACTATCACCCCTCCACTTT.

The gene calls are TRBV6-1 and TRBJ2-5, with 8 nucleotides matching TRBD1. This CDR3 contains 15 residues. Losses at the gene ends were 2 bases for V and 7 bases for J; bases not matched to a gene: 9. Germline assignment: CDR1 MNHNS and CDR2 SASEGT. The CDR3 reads CASSEPSQGVGTQYF. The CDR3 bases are TGTGCCAGCAGTGAACCGTCACAGGGGGTCGGGACCCAGTACTTC.

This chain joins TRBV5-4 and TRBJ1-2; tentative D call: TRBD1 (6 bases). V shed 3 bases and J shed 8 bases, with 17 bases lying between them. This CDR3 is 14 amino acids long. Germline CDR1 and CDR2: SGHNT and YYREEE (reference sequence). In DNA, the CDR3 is TGTGCCAGCAGCTCCCCGGACAGACGAAAGGGCTACACCTTC. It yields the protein CASSSPDRRKGYTF.

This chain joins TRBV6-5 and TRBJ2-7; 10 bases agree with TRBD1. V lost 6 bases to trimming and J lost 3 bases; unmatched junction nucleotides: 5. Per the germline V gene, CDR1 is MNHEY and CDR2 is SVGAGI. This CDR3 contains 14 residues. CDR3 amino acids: CASRVGQGIYEQYF. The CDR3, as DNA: TGTGCCAGCAGAGTGGGACAGGGGATCTACGAGCAGTACTTC.

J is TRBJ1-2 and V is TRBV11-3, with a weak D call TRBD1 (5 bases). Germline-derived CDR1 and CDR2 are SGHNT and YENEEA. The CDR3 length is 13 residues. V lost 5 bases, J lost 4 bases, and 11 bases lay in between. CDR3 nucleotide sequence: TGTGCCAGCAGCGGGGGGGGAATCTATGGCTACACCTTC. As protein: CASSGGGIYGYTF.

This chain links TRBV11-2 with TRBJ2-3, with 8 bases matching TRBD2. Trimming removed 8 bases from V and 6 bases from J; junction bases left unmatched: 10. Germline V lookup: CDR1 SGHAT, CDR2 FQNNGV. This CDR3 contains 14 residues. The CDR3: CASFLRGARDTQYF. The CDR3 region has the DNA TGTGCCAGCTTCCTGCGGGGGGCTCGGGATACGCAGTATTTT.

This CDR3 reads CASSQDPDRPNTEAFF. The CDR3 region has the DNA TGCGCCAGCAGCCAAGACCCCGACAGACCGAACACTGAAGCTTTCTTT. The chain carries TRBV4-1 and TRBJ1-1, with a tentative D call TRBD1 (5 bases). The CDR3 has 16 residues. The germline CDR1 and CDR2 sequences are MGHRA and YSYEKL. V lost 0 bases and J 1 base, leaving 12 bases between the germline ends.

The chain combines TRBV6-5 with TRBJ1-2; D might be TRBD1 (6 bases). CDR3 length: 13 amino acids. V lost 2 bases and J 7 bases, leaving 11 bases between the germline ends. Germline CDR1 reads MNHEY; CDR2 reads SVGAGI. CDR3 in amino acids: CASSYVSGAGYTF. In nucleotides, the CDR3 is TGTGCCAGCAGTTACGTCTCAGGGGCTGGCTACACCTTC.

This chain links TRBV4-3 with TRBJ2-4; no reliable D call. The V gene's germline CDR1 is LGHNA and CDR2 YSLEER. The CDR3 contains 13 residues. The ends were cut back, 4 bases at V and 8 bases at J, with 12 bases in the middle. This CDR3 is CASSPTLRDIQYF. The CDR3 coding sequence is TGCGCCAGCAGCCCGACCCTTAGGGACATTCAGTACTTC.

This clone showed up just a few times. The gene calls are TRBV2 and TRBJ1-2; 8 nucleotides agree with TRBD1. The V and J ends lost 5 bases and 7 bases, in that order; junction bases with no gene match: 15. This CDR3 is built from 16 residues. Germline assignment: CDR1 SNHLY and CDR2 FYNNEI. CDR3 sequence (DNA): TGTGCCAGCAGTATTGCGGTTGGACAGGGCGGGTTTGGCTACACCTTC. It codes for CASSIAVGQGGFGYTF.

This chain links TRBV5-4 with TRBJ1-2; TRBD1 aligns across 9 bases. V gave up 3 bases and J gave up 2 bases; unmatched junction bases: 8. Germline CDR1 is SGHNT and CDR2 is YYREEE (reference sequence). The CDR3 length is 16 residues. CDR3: CASSSVKTGGNYGYTF. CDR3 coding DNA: TGTGCCAGCAGCTCGGTAAAGACAGGGGGAAACTATGGCTACACCTTC.

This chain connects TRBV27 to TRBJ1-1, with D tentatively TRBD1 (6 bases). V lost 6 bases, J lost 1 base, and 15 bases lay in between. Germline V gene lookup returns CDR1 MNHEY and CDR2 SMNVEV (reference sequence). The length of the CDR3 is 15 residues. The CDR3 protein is CASREWTEQNTEAFF. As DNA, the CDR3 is TGTGCCAGCAGAGAGTGGACAGAGCAGAACACTGAAGCTTTCTTT.

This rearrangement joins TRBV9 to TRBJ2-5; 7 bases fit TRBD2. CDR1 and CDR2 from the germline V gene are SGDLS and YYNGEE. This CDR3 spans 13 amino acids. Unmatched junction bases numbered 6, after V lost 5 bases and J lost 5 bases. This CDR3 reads CASSRGVGETQYF. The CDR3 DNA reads TGTGCCAGCAGTCGGGGGGTCGGGGAGACCCAGTACTTC.

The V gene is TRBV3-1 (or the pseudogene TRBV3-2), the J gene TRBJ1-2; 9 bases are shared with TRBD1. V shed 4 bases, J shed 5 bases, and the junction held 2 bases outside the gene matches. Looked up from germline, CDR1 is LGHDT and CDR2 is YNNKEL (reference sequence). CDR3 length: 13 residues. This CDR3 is CASSRDREYGYTF. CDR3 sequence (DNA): TGTGCCAGCAGCCGGGACAGGGAGTATGGCTACACCTTC.

CDR3 in DNA: TGTGCCAGCATGCCCCCCTCGGCCTACAATGAGCAGTTCTTC. Translated, it gives CASMPPSAYNEQFF. This chain links TRBV2 with TRBJ2-1; D call uncertain. CDR1 is SNHLY, CDR2 FYNNEI, per germline. The germline V and J ends were trimmed by 7 bases and 2 bases, with 12 bases remaining between them. This CDR3 comprises 14 residues. The full variable domain, with the rest looked up from reference TRBV2 and TRBJ2-1, is EPEVTQTPSHQVTQMGQEVILRCVPISNHLYFYWYRQILGQKVEFLVSFYNNEISEKSEIFDDQFSVERPDGSNFTLKIRSTKLEDSAMYFCASMPPSAYNEQFFGPGTRLTVL.

The chain's CDR3 is CASSKFRTGAGELFF. CDR3 DNA sequence: TGTGCCAGCAGCAAATTTCGGACAGGGGCCGGGGAGCTGTTTTTT. The genes are TRBV6-6 and TRBJ2-2; 9 bases agree with TRBD1. Trimming took 6 bases from V and 6 from J; bases not matched to a gene: 8. The germline gives CDR1 MNHNY, CDR2 SVGAGI (reference sequence). CDR3 length: 15 amino acids.

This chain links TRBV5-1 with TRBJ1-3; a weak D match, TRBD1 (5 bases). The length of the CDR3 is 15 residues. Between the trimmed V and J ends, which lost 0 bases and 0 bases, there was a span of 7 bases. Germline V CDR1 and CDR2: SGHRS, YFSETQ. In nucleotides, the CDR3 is TGCGCCAGCAGCTTGGACAGGCCCTCTGGAAACACCATATATTTT. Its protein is CASSLDRPSGNTIYF.

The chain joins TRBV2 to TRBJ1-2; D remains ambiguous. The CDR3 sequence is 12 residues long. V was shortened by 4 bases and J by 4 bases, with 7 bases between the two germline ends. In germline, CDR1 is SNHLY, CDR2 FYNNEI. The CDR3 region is CASSVSGYGYTF. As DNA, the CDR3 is TGTGCCAGCAGTGTTTCCGGCTATGGCTACACCTTC.

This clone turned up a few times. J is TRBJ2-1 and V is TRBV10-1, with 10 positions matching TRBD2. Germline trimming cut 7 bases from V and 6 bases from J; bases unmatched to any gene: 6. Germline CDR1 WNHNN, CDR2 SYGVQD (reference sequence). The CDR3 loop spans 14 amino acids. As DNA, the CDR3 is TGCGCCAGCAACCGGACTAGCGGAAGCAATGAGCAGTTCTTC. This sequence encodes CASNRTSGSNEQFF.

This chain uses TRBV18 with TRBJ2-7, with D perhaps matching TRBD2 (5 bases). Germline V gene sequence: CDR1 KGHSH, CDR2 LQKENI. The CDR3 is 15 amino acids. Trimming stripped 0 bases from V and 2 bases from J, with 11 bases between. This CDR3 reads CASSPPPMGAYEQYF. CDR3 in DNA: TGTGCCAGCTCACCACCGCCAATGGGAGCCTACGAGCAGTACTTC.

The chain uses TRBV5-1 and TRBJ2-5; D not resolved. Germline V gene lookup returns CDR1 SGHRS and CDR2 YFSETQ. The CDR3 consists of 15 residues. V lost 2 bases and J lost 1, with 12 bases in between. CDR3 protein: CASSFGTHLQETQYF. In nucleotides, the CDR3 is TGCGCCAGCAGCTTTGGCACGCACCTCCAAGAGACCCAGTACTTC.

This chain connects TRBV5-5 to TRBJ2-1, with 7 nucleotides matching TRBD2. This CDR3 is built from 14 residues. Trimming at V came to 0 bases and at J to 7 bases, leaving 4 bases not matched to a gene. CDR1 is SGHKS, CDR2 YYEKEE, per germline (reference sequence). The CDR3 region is CASSLGGSGNEQFF. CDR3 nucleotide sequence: TGTGCCAGCAGCTTGGGCGGGAGTGGAAATGAGCAGTTCTTC.

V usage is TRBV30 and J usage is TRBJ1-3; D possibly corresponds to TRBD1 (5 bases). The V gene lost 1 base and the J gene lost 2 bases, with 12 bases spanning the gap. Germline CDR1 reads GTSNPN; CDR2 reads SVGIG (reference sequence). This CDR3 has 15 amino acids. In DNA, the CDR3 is TGTGCCTGGAGTGCAGGCAGGGACCCTGGAAACACCATATATTTT. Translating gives CAWSAGRDPGNTIYF. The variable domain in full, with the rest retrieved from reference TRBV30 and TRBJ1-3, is SQTIHQWPATLVQPVGSPLSLECTVEGTSNPNLYWYRQAAGRGLQLLFYSVGIGQISSEVPQNLSASRPQDRQFILSSKKLLLSDSGFYLCAWSAGRDPGNTIYFGEGSWLTVV.

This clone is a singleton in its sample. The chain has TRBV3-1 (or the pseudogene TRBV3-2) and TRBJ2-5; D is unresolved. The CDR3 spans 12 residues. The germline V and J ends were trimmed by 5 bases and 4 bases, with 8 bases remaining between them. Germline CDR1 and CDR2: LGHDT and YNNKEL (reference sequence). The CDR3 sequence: CASSSPGETQYF. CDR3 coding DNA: TGTGCCAGCAGCTCACCGGGAGAGACCCAGTACTTC.